This TCR beta chain originates from a study of control samples from healthy donors and cancer patients. CDR3 length: 14 amino acids. Germline loops: CDR1 SGDLS, CDR2 YYNGEE. V gave up 3 bases and J gave up 4 bases, with 11 bases separating them. TCRdb's table, derived via immunoSEQ multiplex PCR, lists solely in-frame clones and lacks some. In the table there are approximately 130,000 clones, 80% to 90% of which are singletons. The origin of this receptor is a man aged 45-60 years in good health. This rearrangement joins TRBV9 to TRBJ2-1; D is unclear. Sequences were obtained from blood. The CDR3 DNA reads as TGTGCCAGCAGCGCCCCTGGGCAGTACAATGAGCAGTTCTTC. Translated: CASSAPGQYNEQFF.